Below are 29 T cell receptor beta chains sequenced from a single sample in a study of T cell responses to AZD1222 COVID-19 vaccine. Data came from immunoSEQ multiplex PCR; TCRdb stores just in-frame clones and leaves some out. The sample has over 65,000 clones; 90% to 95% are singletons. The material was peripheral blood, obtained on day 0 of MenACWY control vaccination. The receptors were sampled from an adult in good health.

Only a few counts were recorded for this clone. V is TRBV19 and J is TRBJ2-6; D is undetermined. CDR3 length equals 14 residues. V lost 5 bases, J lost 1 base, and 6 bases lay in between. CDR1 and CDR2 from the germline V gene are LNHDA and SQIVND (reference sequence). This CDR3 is CASSAISGANVLTF. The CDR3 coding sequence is TGTGCCAGTAGTGCAATATCTGGGGCCAACGTCCTGACTTTC.

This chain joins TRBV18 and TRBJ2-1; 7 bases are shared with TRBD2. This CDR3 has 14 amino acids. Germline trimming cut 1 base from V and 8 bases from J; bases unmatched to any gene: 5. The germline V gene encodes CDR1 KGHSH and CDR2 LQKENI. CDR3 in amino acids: CASSPLQAGHEQFF. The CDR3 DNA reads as TGTGCCAGCTCACCACTCCAAGCGGGACATGAGCAGTTCTTC.

CDR3 bases: TGTGCCAGCAGCCCGGAGGGACTAGCGTCCTCAGAGACCCAGTACTTC. As protein: CASSPEGLASSETQYF. The rearrangement joins TRBV5-5 to TRBJ2-5, with 10 bases lining up with TRBD2. In germline, CDR1 is SGHKS, CDR2 YYEKEE (reference sequence). The CDR3 extends over 16 amino acids. The junction had 10 bases not matched to a gene; V was cut back by 4 bases and J by 4 bases. Looking up the rest from reference TRBV5-5 and TRBJ2-5 gives the full variable domain: DAGVTQSPTHLIKTRGQQVTLRCSPISGHKSVSWYQQVLGQGPQFIFQYYEKEERGRGNFPDRFSARQFPNYSSELNVNALLLGDSALYLCASSPEGLASSETQYFGPGTRLLVL.

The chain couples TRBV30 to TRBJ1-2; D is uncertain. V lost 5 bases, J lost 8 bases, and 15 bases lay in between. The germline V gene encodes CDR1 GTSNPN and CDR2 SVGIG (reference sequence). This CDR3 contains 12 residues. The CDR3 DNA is TGTGCCTGGGAGGCAGTGCAGAACGGCTACACCTTC. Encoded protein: CAWEAVQNGYTF.

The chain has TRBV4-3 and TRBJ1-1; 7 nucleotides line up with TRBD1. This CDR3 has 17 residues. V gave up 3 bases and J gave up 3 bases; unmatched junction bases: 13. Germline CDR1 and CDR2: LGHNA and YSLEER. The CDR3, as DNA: TGCGCCAGCAGCCAGGAACAGGGGCGCCTTTTTGACACTGAAGCTTTCTTT. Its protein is CASSQEQGRLFDTEAFF.

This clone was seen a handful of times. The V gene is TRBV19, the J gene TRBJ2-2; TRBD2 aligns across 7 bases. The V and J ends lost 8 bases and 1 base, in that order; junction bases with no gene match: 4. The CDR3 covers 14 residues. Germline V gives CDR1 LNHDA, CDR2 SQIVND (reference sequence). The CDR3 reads CASEGLLNTGELFF. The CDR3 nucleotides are TGTGCCAGTGAGGGACTACTGAACACCGGGGAGCTGTTTTTT.

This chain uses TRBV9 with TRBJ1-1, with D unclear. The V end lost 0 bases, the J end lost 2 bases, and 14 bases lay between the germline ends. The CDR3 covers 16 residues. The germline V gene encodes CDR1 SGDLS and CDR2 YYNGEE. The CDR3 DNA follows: TGTGCCAGCAGCGTAGTAGGACGGGAAGGCAACACTGAAGCTTTCTTT. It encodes CASSVVGREGNTEAFF.

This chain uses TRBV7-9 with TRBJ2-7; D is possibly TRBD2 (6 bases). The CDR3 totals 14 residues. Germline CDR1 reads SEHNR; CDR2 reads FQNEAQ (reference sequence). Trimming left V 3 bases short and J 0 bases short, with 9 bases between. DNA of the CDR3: TGTGCCAGCAGCTTCTCCGGGGGCTCCTACGAGCAGTACTTC. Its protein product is CASSFSGGSYEQYF.

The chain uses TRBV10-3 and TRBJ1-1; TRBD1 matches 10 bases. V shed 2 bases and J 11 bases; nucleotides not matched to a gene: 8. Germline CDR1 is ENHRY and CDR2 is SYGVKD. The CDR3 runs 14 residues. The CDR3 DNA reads TGTGCCATCAGTGAGCCTGACAGGGGGCCGCGGGCTTTCTTT. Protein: CAISEPDRGPRAFF.

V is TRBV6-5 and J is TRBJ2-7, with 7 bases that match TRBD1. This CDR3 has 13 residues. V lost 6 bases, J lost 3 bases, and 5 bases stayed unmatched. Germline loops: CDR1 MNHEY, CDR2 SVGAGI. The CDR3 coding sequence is TGTGCCAGCAGCCAGGGGGATCGCTACGAGCAGTACTTC. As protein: CASSQGDRYEQYF.

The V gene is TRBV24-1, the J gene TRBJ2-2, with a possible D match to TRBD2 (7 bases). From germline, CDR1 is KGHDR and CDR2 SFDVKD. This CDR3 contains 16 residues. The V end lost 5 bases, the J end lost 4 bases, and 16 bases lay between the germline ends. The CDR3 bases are TGTGCCACCAGTGTAGGGGGGGGCCCTCTCACCGGGGAGCTGTTTTTT. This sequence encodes CATSVGGGPLTGELFF.

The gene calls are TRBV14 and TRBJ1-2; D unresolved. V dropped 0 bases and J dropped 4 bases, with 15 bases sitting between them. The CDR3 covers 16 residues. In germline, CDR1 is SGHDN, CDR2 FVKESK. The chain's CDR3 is CASSQDLPGASYGYTF. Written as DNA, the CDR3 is TGTGCCAGCAGCCAAGATTTACCGGGCGCCAGCTATGGCTACACCTTC.

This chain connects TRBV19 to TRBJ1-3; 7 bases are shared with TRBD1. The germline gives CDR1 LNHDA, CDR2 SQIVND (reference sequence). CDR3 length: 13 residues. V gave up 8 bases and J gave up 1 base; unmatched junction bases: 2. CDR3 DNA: TGTGCCAGTGGGGACAGATCTGGAAACACCATATATTTT. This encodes CASGDRSGNTIYF.

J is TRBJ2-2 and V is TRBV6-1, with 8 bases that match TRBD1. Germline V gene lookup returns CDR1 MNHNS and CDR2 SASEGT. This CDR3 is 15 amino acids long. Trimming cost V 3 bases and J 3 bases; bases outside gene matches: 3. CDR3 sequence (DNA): TGTGCCAGCAGTGATGGACAGGGTTACACCGGGGAGCTGTTTTTT. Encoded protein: CASSDGQGYTGELFF.

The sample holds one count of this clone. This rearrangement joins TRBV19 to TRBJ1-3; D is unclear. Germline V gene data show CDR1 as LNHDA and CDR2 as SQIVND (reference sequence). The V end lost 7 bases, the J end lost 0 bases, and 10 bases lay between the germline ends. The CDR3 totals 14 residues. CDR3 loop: CASTAVFSGNTIYF. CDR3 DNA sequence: TGTGCCAGTACTGCGGTGTTCTCTGGAAACACCATATATTTT.

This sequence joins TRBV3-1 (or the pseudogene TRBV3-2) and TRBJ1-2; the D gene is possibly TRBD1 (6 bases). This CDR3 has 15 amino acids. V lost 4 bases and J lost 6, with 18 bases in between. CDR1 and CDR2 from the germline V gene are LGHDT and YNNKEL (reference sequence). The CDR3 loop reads CASSPRTAFLNGYTF. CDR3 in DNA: TGTGCCAGCAGCCCAAGGACAGCCTTTCTTAATGGCTACACCTTC.

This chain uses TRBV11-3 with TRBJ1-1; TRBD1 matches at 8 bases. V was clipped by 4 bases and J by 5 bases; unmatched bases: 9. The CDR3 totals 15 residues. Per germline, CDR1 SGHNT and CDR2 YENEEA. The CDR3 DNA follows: TGTGCCAGCAGCTCCCAGACCAGGGGGCGAACTGAAGCTTTCTTT. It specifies CASSSQTRGRTEAFF. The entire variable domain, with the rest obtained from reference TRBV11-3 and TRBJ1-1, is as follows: EAGVVQSPRYKIIEKKQPVAFWCNPISGHNTLYWYLQNLGQGPELLIRYENEEAVDDSQLPKDRFSAERLKGVDSTLKIQPAELGDSAVYLCASSSQTRGRTEAFFGQGTRLTVV.

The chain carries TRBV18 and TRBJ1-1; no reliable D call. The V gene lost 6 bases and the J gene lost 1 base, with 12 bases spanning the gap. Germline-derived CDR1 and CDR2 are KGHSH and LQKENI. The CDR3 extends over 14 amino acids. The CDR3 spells CASSQSRANTEAFF. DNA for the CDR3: TGTGCCAGCTCGCAGAGCCGGGCGAACACTGAAGCTTTCTTT.

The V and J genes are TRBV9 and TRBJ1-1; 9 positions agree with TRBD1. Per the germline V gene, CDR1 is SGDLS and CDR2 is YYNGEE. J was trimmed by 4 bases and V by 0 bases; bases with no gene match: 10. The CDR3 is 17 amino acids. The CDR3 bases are TGTGCCAGCAGCGTAGCCGCCACAGGGGGCGAGTTCACTGAAGCTTTCTTT. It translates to CASSVAATGGEFTEAFF.

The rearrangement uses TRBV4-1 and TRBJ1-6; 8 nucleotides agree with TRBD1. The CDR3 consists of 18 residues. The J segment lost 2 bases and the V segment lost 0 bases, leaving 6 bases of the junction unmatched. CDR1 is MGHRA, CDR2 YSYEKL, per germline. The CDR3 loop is CASSQDWTGSAYNSPLHF. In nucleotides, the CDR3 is TGCGCCAGCAGCCAAGATTGGACAGGGTCCGCCTATAATTCACCCCTCCACTTT.

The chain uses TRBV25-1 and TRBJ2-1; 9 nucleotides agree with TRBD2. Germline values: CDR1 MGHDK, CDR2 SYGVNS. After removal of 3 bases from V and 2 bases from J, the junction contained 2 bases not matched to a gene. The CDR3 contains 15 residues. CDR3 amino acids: CASSESGGTYNEQFF. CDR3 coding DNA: TGTGCCAGCAGTGAGAGCGGGGGGACCTACAATGAGCAGTTCTTC.

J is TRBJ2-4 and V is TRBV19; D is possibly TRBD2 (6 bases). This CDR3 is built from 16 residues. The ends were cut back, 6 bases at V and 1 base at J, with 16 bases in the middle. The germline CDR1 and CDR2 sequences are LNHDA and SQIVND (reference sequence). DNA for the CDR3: TGTGCCAGTAGGGAAAGTGGGGGGTTGGCCAAAAACATTCAGTACTTC. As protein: CASRESGGLAKNIQYF. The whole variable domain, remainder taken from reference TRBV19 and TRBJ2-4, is DGGITQSPKYLFRKEGQNVTLSCEQNLNHDAMYWYRQDPGQGLRLIYYSQIVNDFQKGDIAEGYSVSREKKESFPLTVTSAQKNPTAFYLCASRESGGLAKNIQYFGAGTRLSVL.

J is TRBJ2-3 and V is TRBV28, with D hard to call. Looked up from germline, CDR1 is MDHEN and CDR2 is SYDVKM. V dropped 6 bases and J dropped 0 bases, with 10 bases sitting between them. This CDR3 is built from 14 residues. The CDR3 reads CASSPHGSTDTQYF. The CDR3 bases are TGTGCCAGCAGCCCTCACGGGAGCACAGATACGCAGTATTTT.

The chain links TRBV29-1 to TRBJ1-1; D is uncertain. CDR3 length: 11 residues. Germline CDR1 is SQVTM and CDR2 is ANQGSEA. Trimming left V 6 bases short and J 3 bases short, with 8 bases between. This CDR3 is CSVSVHTEAFF. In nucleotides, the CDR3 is TGCAGCGTCTCGGTTCACACTGAAGCTTTCTTT. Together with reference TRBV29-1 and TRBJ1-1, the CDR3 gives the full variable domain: SAVISQKPSRDICQRGTSLTIQCQVDSQVTMMFWYRQQPGQSLTLIATANQGSEATYESGFVIDKFPISRPNLTFSTLTVSNMSPEDSSIYLCSVSVHTEAFFGQGTRLTVV.

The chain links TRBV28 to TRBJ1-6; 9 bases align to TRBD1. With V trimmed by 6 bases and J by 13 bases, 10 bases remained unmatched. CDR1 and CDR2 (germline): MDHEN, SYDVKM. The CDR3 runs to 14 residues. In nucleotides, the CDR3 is TGTGCCAGCAGCGCCGGGACAGGGAGGTCTCCCCTCCACTTT. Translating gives CASSAGTGRSPLHF.

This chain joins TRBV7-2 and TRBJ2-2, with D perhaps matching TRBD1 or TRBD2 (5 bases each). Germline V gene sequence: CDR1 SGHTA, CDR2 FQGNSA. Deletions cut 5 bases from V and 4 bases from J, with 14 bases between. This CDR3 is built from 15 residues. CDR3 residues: CASSKMRDGTGELFF. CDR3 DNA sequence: TGTGCCAGCAGCAAAATGAGGGACGGCACCGGGGAGCTGTTTTTT.

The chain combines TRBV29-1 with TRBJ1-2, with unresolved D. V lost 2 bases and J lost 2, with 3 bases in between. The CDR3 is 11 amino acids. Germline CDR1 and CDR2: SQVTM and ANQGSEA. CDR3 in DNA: TGCAGCGTTGAATCCAACTATGGCTACACCTTC. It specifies CSVESNYGYTF.

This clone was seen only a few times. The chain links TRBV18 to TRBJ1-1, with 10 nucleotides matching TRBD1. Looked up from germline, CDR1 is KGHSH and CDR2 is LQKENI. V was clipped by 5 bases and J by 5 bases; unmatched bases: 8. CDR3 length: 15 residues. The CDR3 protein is CASSFGTGESTEAFF. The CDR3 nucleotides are TGTGCCAGCTCATTCGGGACAGGGGAGTCGACTGAAGCTTTCTTT.

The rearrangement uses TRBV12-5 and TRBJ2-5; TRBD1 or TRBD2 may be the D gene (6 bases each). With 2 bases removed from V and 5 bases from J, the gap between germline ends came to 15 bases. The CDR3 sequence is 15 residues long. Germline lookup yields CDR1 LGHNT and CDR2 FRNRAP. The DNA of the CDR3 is TGTGCTAGTGGTTTGTCGGAGGGGGTCGGGGAGACCCAGTACTTC. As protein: CASGLSEGVGETQYF. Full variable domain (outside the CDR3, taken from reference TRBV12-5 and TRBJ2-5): DARVTQTPRHKVTEMGQEVTMRCQPILGHNTVFWYRQTMMQGLELLAYFRNRAPLDDSGMPKDRFSAEMPDATLATLKIQPSEPRDSAVYFCASGLSEGVGETQYFGPGTRLLVL.